A selection of T cell receptor beta chains follows, all from one sample in a study of identical twins. One entry per CDR3 protein, called by TCRdb with MiXCR from the 5' RACE reads. Of roughly 250,000 distinct CDR3 sequences listed, about an eighth are singletons. The sequencing sample was made of memory (CD45RO+) T cells sorted from blood. These receptors originate from a woman aged 18 to 35 in good health. Each CDR3 is given with its conserved first and last residue. Fields, in order: clone size, CDR3 length, V gene, D gene, J gene, CDR3 DNA, CDR3 protein. The D gene is left open where the match is weak. Expanded clones are given a class, and other clones once, few, many or no size at all.

-	14	TRBV20-1	-	TRBJ2-2	TGCAGTGCTGGTGTATACAGCAACACCGGGGAGCTGTTTTTT	CSAGVYSNTGELFF
many	15	TRBV2	TRBD1	TRBJ2-3	TGTGCCAGCAGGGGGGACAGGGTCGGCCCAGATACGCAGTATTTT	CASRGDRVGPDTQYF
-	13	TRBV12-3/TRBV12-4	-	TRBJ1-2	TGTGCCAGCAGTTTCGGCGACGTTGCTGGCTACACCTTC	CASSFGDVAGYTF
-	13	TRBV4-2	-	TRBJ2-2	TGTGCCATCAGCCCCAAGCTCTACAGGGAGCTGTTTTTT	CAISPKLYRELFF
many	11	TRBV9	-	TRBJ2-1	TGTGCCAGCAGCGGTTTGAGGGAGCAGTTCTTC	CASSGLREQFF
-	15	TRBV20-1	TRBD1	TRBJ2-1	TGCAGTGGAAATCCGACAGGGGGCTTTGGGAATGAGCAGTTCTTC	CSGNPTGGFGNEQFF
few	16	TRBV28	TRBD1	TRBJ1-5	TGTGCCAGCAGTTCCCCGGACAGGGGTAGCAATCAGCCCCAGCATTTT	CASSSPDRGSNQPQHF
-	11	TRBV30	-	TRBJ2-5	TGTGCCTGGAGTGTACGGCAGACCCAGTACTTC	CAWSVRQTQYF
few	12	TRBV19	-	TRBJ2-3	TGTGCCAGTAGTTGGACCCCAGATACGCAGTATTTT	CASSWTPDTQYF
-	14	TRBV15	-	TRBJ2-4	TGTGCCACCAGCAGAGAGGTAGTAAAAAACATTCAGTACTTC	CATSREVVKNIQYF
-	12	TRBV5-5	-	TRBJ1-4	TGTGCCAGCAGCTTGGAAGACGAAAAACTGTTTTTT	CASSLEDEKLFF
-	14	TRBV5-6	-	TRBJ2-3	TGTGCCAGCAGCAAGGCTACCCTGCAGGATACGCAGTATTTT	CASSKATLQDTQYF
-	14	TRBV5-1	TRBD1	TRBJ1-1	TGCGCCAGCAGCCACCACAGGGGGAACACTGAAGCTTTCTTT	CASSHHRGNTEAFF
few	12	TRBV30	TRBD1	TRBJ1-1	TGTGCCTGGAGTGTCGGACAGGGGGACGTTTTCTTT	CAWSVGQGDVFF
few	15	TRBV9	TRBD2	TRBJ2-2	TGTGCCAGCAGCGTAACTAGCGGGAGCACCGGGGAGCTGTTTTTT	CASSVTSGSTGELFF
few	13	TRBV6-5	-	TRBJ1-1	TGTGCCAGCAGTTACTCGGGTCCTAAGGTTGCTTTCTTT	CASSYSGPKVAFF
few	15	TRBV6-1	-	TRBJ1-5	TGTGCCAGCAAACGGGAAAACAATAGCAATCAGCCCCAGCATTTT	CASKRENNSNQPQHF
few	14	TRBV29-1	TRBD1	TRBJ1-6	TGCAGCGTGGACGGACAGGGAATGAATTCACCCCTCCACTTT	CSVDGQGMNSPLHF
-	14	TRBV27	-	TRBJ1-6	TGTGCCAGCAGTAGAGGACAGTTTAGATCACCCCTCCACTTT	CASSRGQFRSPLHF
many	12	TRBV5-6	-	TRBJ2-7	TGTGCCAGCAGCTTAAGGGGGTACGAGCAGTACTTC	CASSLRGYEQYF
-	15	TRBV19	TRBD2	TRBJ2-5	TGTGCCAGTGCCTCCGGGACTAGCGGGAGGGAGACCCAGTACTTC	CASASGTSGRETQYF
medium-sized	14	TRBV20-1	TRBD1	TRBJ2-1	TGCAGTGCCCTTACGGGACAGGAATACAATGAGCAGTTCTTC	CSALTGQEYNEQFF
-	16	TRBV7-2	-	TRBJ2-2	TGTGCCAGCAGCTTAGCGATGGGGACGAACACCGGGGAGCTGTTTTTT	CASSLAMGTNTGELFF
many	11	TRBV12-3/TRBV12-4	-	TRBJ1-1	TGTGCCAGCAGCCTAAACAGGGAAGCTTTCTTT	CASSLNREAFF
few	15	TRBV6-1	TRBD2	TRBJ2-1	TGTGCCAGCTATCGGGGGGGCAGCTCCTACAATGAGCAGTTCTTC	CASYRGGSSYNEQFF
few	14	TRBV29-1	TRBD1	TRBJ2-2	TGCAGCGTCGGAAGGACAGGAGGCCCCGGGGAGCTGTTTTTT	CSVGRTGGPGELFF
-	15	TRBV6-5	TRBD1	TRBJ2-7	TGTGCCAGCAGTTACTCTACAGGGGGGTCCTACGAGCAGTACTTC	CASSYSTGGSYEQYF
-	15	TRBV14	-	TRBJ2-1	TGTGCCAGCAGCCTCATGATGCCAGGGGACGATGAGCAGTTCTTC	CASSLMMPGDDEQFF
many	17	TRBV15	TRBD2	TRBJ2-3	TGTGCCACCAGCAGAGATCTGCTAGCGGGGGGTACAGATACGCAGTATTTT	CATSRDLLAGGTDTQYF
-	15	TRBV18	-	TRBJ2-3	TGTGCCAGCTCACTGGGGCTAGCGAAGACAGATACGCAGTATTTT	CASSLGLAKTDTQYF
-	13	TRBV20-1	-	TRBJ1-5	TGCAGTGCTGGGACGGATAGCAATCAGCCCCAGCATTTT	CSAGTDSNQPQHF
-	15	TRBV12-3/TRBV12-4	TRBD2	TRBJ2-7	TGTGCCAGCAGCCGAGCCCTAGCGGGAGCATACGAGCAGTACTTC	CASSRALAGAYEQYF